What follows are 29 T cell receptor beta chains derived from one specimen sequenced in a study of blood T cell repertoires in COVID-19. Clones were sequenced by immunoSEQ multiplex PCR, and TCRdb holds only the in-frame ones, with some missing. This table holds 300,000 to 350,000 clones, roughly 87% found once. Material: PBMCs or T cells enriched from blood (not recorded which). All receptors derive from a woman aged 18-35 years who had recovered from COVID-19.

The chain recombines TRBV13 with TRBJ1-1, with a possible D match to TRBD1 (6 bases). Trimming left V 3 bases short and J 4 bases short, with 12 bases between. Germline CDR1 reads PRHDT; CDR2 reads FYEKMQ (reference sequence). This CDR3 comprises 14 residues. The CDR3 sequence is CASSLTGPGTEAFF. In DNA form, the CDR3 reads TGTGCCAGCAGCTTGACAGGTCCCGGCACTGAAGCTTTCTTT.

This rearrangement joins TRBV7-9 to TRBJ1-5; 10 bases are a match to TRBD1. This CDR3 has 14 amino acids. The J segment lost 4 bases and the V segment lost 3 bases, leaving 0 bases of the junction unmatched. Germline CDR1 reads SEHNR; CDR2 reads FQNEAQ (reference sequence). CDR3 DNA: TGTGCCAGCAGCTTGGGACAGGGGAATCAGCCCCAGCATTTT. It specifies CASSLGQGNQPQHF.

The chain combines TRBV9 with TRBJ1-4; 7 positions agree with TRBD1. This CDR3 contains 14 residues. The V segment lost 4 bases and the J segment 6 bases; nucleotides outside the gene matches: 6. Germline-derived CDR1 and CDR2 are SGDLS and YYNGEE. The DNA of the CDR3 is TGTGCCAGCAGCCCCCGGGACAGCTATGAAAAACTGTTTTTT. Amino acid sequence: CASSPRDSYEKLFF.

The chain links TRBV7-2 to TRBJ1-1, with D maybe TRBD1 (5 bases). V was trimmed by 5 bases and J by 1 base, leaving 11 bases between them. Germline loops: CDR1 SGHTA, CDR2 FQGNSA. CDR3 length: 14 residues. The CDR3: CASSGQGRNTEAFF. For the CDR3, the DNA is TGTGCCAGCAGCGGCCAGGGCCGGAACACTGAAGCTTTCTTT.

This chain connects TRBV6-5 to TRBJ1-1; 8 bases map to TRBD1. Germline lookup yields CDR1 MNHEY and CDR2 SVGAGI. CDR3 size: 15 residues. Unmatched junction bases numbered 11, after V lost 6 bases and J lost 5 bases. CDR3 in amino acids: CASSSPGRGRTEAFF. CDR3 coding DNA: TGTGCCAGCAGCTCTCCCGGCAGGGGGCGAACTGAAGCTTTCTTT.

The chain is built from TRBV9 and TRBJ2-2; 9 bases align to TRBD2. Germline CDR1 reads SGDLS; CDR2 reads YYNGEE. The CDR3 consists of 15 residues. J lost 5 bases, V lost 5 bases, and 7 bases had no gene match. For the CDR3, the DNA is TGTGCCAGCAGTTCCGGGACTAGCTCAACCGGGGAGCTGTTTTTT. Amino acids: CASSSGTSSTGELFF.

V gene TRBV23-1 combines with J gene TRBJ2-7; a possible D gene is TRBD2 (5 bases). TRBV23-1 is sorted into the ORF group, with uncertain function. The V and J ends lost 9 bases and 4 bases respectively, with 7 bases between them. CDR3 length: 10 amino acids. CDR3 sequence (DNA): TGCGCCAGTGGACTTTACGAGCAGTACTTC. This sequence encodes CASGLYEQYF.

The chain recombines TRBV21-1 with TRBJ1-1; TRBD1 reflects the table's D call only, with no check against the DNA. TRBV21-1 is a listed pseudogene. This CDR3 is built from 17 residues. This CDR3 is CASSNPRTPSTNTEAFF. The CDR3 DNA is TGTGCCAGCAGCAATCCTAGGACACCCTCGACGAACACTGAAGCTTTCTTT.

The chain recombines TRBV5-3 with TRBJ1-5, with D possibly matching TRBD1 (5 bases). TRBV5-3 is labeled an ORF, and its function is uncertain. This CDR3 contains 17 residues. The ends were cut back, 4 bases at V and 0 bases at J, with 17 bases in the middle. The CDR3, as DNA: TGTGCCAGAAGCCCGTCCCGGGGGGAAAATAGCAATCAGCCCCAGCATTTT. Residues: CARSPSRGENSNQPQHF.

This clone was recorded only once. In nucleotides, the CDR3 is TGTGCCAGCTCACCAAGCGGGGGGGCCTCGGGTGAGCAGTTCTTC. This translates into CASSPSGGASGEQFF. This sequence joins TRBV18 and TRBJ2-1, with 10 nucleotides matching TRBD2. This CDR3 contains 15 residues. The ends lost 2 bases at V and 9 bases at J; junction bases unmatched: 7. Looked up from germline, CDR1 is KGHSH and CDR2 is LQKENI.

The chain recombines TRBV5-1 with TRBJ2-5; D is possibly TRBD2 (6 bases). V was clipped by 0 bases and J by 5 bases, with 14 bases between them. The CDR3 sequence is 15 residues long. Germline loops: CDR1 SGHRS, CDR2 YFSETQ. The CDR3 loop reads CASSLDIGGGETQYF. Here the CDR3 DNA reads TGCGCCAGCAGCTTGGATATCGGCGGAGGGGAGACCCAGTACTTC.

The V call is TRBV9, the J call TRBJ1-3, with TRBD1 identical over 10 bases. Losses at the gene ends were 5 bases for V and 6 bases for J; bases not matched to a gene: 5. Germline CDR1 and CDR2: SGDLS and YYNGEE. This CDR3 comprises 14 residues. Here the CDR3 DNA reads TGTGCCAGCAGGCCCGGGACAGGGGTAAACACCATATATTTT. This translates into CASRPGTGVNTIYF.

The gene calls are TRBV29-1 and TRBJ2-5; a possible D gene is TRBD2 (6 bases). The CDR3 is 12 residues long. The germline V gene has CDR1 SQVTM and CDR2 ANQGSEA. The V and J ends lost 7 bases and 2 bases respectively, with 11 bases between them. CDR3 DNA: TGCAGCGCCCGGGACTGGCAAGAGACCCAGTACTTC. It translates to CSARDWQETQYF.

The chain joins TRBV4-3 to TRBJ2-4; TRBD1 might be the D (6 bases). V was cut by 3 bases and J by 8 bases, with 14 bases left in between. Germline lookup yields CDR1 LGHNA and CDR2 YSLEER. This CDR3 spans 14 amino acids. The CDR3, as DNA: TGCGCCAGCAGCCACCGAACAGGGTTTCACATTCAGTACTTC. Its translation: CASSHRTGFHIQYF.

The chain couples TRBV9 to TRBJ2-2; D is unresolved. Germline assignment: CDR1 SGDLS and CDR2 YYNGEE. The germline V and J ends were trimmed by 0 bases and 7 bases, with 4 bases remaining between them. This CDR3 region has 12 residues. Here the CDR3 reads CASSVVSGELFF. DNA of the CDR3: TGTGCCAGCAGCGTAGTGAGCGGGGAGCTGTTTTTT.

Only one count was recorded for this clone. This sequence joins TRBV10-3 and TRBJ2-3; D is perhaps TRBD2 (6 bases). Germline CDR1 is ENHRY and CDR2 is SYGVKD. The CDR3 loop spans 15 amino acids. Deletions cut 3 bases from V and 0 bases from J, with 10 bases between. The CDR3, as DNA: TGTGCCATCAGTGATAGCGGAGAAAGCACAGATACGCAGTATTTT. It translates to CAISDSGESTDTQYF.

This clone was observed a single time. This chain uses TRBV19 with TRBJ1-1; 9 bases are shared with TRBD1. From germline, CDR1 is LNHDA and CDR2 SQIVND (reference sequence). This CDR3 is built from 16 residues. J lost 0 bases, V lost 5 bases, and 7 bases had no gene match. CDR3 in amino acids: CASSSGQGILNTEAFF. The CDR3 DNA follows: TGTGCCAGTAGTTCGGGACAGGGAATTTTGAACACTGAAGCTTTCTTT.

This rearrangement joins TRBV18 to TRBJ2-1; D may be TRBD1 (6 bases). V lost 3 bases and J lost 4, with 16 bases in between. Germline CDR1 and CDR2: KGHSH and LQKENI. The CDR3 length is 16 residues. The CDR3 sequence is CASSPYLPGQYNEQFF. Here the CDR3 DNA reads TGTGCCAGCTCACCTTACCTCCCGGGACAATACAATGAGCAGTTCTTC.

The table lists this clone with a count of one. The rearrangement links TRBV7-2 to TRBJ1-2, with D possibly being TRBD1 (6 bases). This CDR3 has 15 amino acids. The germline V gene encodes CDR1 SGHTA and CDR2 FQGNSA. The V end was cut by 4 bases, the J end by 0 bases, with 12 bases between. The CDR3 spells CASSWARTANYGYTF. DNA of the CDR3: TGTGCCAGCAGCTGGGCCCGGACAGCTAACTATGGCTACACCTTC.

CDR3 amino acids: CASSPIAGIRTEAFF. The CDR3 nucleotides read TGTGCCAGCTCACCAATCGCGGGAATCCGCACTGAAGCTTTCTTT. The rearrangement links TRBV18 to TRBJ1-1; D gene unclear. Per the germline V gene, CDR1 is KGHSH and CDR2 is LQKENI. CDR3 length equals 15 residues. Deletions cut 2 bases from V and 4 bases from J, with 14 bases between.

This chain connects TRBV11-2 to TRBJ2-5; 9 bases match TRBD1. Per germline, CDR1 SGHAT and CDR2 FQNNGV. This CDR3 spans 15 amino acids. Losses at the gene ends were 6 bases for V and 1 base for J; bases not matched to a gene: 6. The CDR3 nucleotides are TGTGCCAGCAGTTCAGGGGGACAGGGCCAAGAGACCCAGTACTTC. Protein product: CASSSGGQGQETQYF.

The V and J genes are TRBV7-9 and TRBJ1-1; no firm D call. The CDR3 has 16 residues. The germline V gene has CDR1 SEHNR and CDR2 FQNEAQ (reference sequence). V dropped 2 bases and J dropped 6 bases, with 19 bases sitting between them. The CDR3 spells CASSLLLTNGIAEAFF. In nucleotides, the CDR3 is TGTGCCAGCAGCTTACTTTTGACCAACGGGATCGCTGAAGCTTTCTTT.

As for this clone: Different DNA sequences within this sample yield the same CDR3. The V and J genes are TRBV28 and TRBJ1-5, with TRBD1 as a possible D gene (6 bases). There are 13 residues in the CDR3. CDR1 is MDHEN, CDR2 SYDVKM, per germline. V lost 5 bases and J lost 3, with 8 bases in between. The CDR3 loop reads CASSQGNNQPQHF. The CDR3 bases are TGTGCCAGCAGTCAGGGGAACAATCAGCCCCAGCATTTT.

This clone was recorded only once. The chain has TRBV28 and TRBJ1-1; tentatively, D is TRBD1 (5 bases). Germline CDR1 and CDR2: MDHEN and SYDVKM. The V gene lost 2 bases and the J gene lost 7 bases, with 11 bases spanning the gap. The CDR3 is 13 residues long. CDR3 sequence reads: CASSLTGASEAFF. The CDR3 region has the DNA TGTGCCAGCAGTTTAACAGGAGCCAGTGAAGCTTTCTTT.

The rearrangement links TRBV7-9 to TRBJ2-1, with D possibly being TRBD1 (5 bases). Germline-derived CDR1 and CDR2 are SEHNR and FQNEAQ (reference sequence). Between the trimmed V and J ends, which lost 2 bases and 9 bases, there was a span of 11 bases. CDR3 length: 13 residues. The CDR3 loop is CASSLTQVAEQFF. Here the CDR3 DNA reads TGTGCCAGCAGCTTAACACAGGTGGCTGAGCAGTTCTTC.

This clone has only one observation. The V call is TRBV6-5, the J call TRBJ2-1, with a weak D call TRBD2 (6 bases). There are 14 residues in the CDR3. Deletions cut 4 bases from V and 3 bases from J, with 10 bases between. Germline CDR1 and CDR2: MNHEY and SVGAGI. The CDR3 loop is CASSWGGDYNEQFF. As DNA, the CDR3 is TGTGCCAGCAGTTGGGGCGGGGACTACAATGAGCAGTTCTTC.

V gene TRBV28 combines with J gene TRBJ1-6; 7 bases align to TRBD1. CDR1 is MDHEN and CDR2 is SYDVKM in the germline V gene. This CDR3 region has 14 residues. J gave up 9 bases and V 7 bases, and 9 bases lay outside the gene matches. CDR3 DNA: TGTGCCAGCATTCGGGACAGCGGACCTTCACCCCTCCACTTT. This sequence encodes CASIRDSGPSPLHF.

The gene calls are TRBV23-1 and TRBJ1-6; D remains ambiguous. TRBV23-1 is sorted into the ORF group, with uncertain function. V was cut by 0 bases and J by 8 bases, with 14 bases left in between. This CDR3 has 16 residues. The CDR3 coding sequence is TGCGCCAGCAGTCAATCGAGGCCAGACCCATATTCACCCCTCCACTTT. It yields the protein CASSQSRPDPYSPLHF.

V gene TRBV4-2 combines with J gene TRBJ1-2, with D tentatively TRBD1 (5 bases). Germline V gene lookup returns CDR1 LGHNA and CDR2 YNFKEQ. CDR3 length: 17 residues. The V end was cut by 0 bases, the J end by 4 bases, with 18 bases between. CDR3 loop: CASSQDHRAGLGYGYTF. The CDR3 coding sequence is TGTGCCAGCAGCCAAGACCACCGGGCAGGGCTTGGCTATGGCTACACCTTC.